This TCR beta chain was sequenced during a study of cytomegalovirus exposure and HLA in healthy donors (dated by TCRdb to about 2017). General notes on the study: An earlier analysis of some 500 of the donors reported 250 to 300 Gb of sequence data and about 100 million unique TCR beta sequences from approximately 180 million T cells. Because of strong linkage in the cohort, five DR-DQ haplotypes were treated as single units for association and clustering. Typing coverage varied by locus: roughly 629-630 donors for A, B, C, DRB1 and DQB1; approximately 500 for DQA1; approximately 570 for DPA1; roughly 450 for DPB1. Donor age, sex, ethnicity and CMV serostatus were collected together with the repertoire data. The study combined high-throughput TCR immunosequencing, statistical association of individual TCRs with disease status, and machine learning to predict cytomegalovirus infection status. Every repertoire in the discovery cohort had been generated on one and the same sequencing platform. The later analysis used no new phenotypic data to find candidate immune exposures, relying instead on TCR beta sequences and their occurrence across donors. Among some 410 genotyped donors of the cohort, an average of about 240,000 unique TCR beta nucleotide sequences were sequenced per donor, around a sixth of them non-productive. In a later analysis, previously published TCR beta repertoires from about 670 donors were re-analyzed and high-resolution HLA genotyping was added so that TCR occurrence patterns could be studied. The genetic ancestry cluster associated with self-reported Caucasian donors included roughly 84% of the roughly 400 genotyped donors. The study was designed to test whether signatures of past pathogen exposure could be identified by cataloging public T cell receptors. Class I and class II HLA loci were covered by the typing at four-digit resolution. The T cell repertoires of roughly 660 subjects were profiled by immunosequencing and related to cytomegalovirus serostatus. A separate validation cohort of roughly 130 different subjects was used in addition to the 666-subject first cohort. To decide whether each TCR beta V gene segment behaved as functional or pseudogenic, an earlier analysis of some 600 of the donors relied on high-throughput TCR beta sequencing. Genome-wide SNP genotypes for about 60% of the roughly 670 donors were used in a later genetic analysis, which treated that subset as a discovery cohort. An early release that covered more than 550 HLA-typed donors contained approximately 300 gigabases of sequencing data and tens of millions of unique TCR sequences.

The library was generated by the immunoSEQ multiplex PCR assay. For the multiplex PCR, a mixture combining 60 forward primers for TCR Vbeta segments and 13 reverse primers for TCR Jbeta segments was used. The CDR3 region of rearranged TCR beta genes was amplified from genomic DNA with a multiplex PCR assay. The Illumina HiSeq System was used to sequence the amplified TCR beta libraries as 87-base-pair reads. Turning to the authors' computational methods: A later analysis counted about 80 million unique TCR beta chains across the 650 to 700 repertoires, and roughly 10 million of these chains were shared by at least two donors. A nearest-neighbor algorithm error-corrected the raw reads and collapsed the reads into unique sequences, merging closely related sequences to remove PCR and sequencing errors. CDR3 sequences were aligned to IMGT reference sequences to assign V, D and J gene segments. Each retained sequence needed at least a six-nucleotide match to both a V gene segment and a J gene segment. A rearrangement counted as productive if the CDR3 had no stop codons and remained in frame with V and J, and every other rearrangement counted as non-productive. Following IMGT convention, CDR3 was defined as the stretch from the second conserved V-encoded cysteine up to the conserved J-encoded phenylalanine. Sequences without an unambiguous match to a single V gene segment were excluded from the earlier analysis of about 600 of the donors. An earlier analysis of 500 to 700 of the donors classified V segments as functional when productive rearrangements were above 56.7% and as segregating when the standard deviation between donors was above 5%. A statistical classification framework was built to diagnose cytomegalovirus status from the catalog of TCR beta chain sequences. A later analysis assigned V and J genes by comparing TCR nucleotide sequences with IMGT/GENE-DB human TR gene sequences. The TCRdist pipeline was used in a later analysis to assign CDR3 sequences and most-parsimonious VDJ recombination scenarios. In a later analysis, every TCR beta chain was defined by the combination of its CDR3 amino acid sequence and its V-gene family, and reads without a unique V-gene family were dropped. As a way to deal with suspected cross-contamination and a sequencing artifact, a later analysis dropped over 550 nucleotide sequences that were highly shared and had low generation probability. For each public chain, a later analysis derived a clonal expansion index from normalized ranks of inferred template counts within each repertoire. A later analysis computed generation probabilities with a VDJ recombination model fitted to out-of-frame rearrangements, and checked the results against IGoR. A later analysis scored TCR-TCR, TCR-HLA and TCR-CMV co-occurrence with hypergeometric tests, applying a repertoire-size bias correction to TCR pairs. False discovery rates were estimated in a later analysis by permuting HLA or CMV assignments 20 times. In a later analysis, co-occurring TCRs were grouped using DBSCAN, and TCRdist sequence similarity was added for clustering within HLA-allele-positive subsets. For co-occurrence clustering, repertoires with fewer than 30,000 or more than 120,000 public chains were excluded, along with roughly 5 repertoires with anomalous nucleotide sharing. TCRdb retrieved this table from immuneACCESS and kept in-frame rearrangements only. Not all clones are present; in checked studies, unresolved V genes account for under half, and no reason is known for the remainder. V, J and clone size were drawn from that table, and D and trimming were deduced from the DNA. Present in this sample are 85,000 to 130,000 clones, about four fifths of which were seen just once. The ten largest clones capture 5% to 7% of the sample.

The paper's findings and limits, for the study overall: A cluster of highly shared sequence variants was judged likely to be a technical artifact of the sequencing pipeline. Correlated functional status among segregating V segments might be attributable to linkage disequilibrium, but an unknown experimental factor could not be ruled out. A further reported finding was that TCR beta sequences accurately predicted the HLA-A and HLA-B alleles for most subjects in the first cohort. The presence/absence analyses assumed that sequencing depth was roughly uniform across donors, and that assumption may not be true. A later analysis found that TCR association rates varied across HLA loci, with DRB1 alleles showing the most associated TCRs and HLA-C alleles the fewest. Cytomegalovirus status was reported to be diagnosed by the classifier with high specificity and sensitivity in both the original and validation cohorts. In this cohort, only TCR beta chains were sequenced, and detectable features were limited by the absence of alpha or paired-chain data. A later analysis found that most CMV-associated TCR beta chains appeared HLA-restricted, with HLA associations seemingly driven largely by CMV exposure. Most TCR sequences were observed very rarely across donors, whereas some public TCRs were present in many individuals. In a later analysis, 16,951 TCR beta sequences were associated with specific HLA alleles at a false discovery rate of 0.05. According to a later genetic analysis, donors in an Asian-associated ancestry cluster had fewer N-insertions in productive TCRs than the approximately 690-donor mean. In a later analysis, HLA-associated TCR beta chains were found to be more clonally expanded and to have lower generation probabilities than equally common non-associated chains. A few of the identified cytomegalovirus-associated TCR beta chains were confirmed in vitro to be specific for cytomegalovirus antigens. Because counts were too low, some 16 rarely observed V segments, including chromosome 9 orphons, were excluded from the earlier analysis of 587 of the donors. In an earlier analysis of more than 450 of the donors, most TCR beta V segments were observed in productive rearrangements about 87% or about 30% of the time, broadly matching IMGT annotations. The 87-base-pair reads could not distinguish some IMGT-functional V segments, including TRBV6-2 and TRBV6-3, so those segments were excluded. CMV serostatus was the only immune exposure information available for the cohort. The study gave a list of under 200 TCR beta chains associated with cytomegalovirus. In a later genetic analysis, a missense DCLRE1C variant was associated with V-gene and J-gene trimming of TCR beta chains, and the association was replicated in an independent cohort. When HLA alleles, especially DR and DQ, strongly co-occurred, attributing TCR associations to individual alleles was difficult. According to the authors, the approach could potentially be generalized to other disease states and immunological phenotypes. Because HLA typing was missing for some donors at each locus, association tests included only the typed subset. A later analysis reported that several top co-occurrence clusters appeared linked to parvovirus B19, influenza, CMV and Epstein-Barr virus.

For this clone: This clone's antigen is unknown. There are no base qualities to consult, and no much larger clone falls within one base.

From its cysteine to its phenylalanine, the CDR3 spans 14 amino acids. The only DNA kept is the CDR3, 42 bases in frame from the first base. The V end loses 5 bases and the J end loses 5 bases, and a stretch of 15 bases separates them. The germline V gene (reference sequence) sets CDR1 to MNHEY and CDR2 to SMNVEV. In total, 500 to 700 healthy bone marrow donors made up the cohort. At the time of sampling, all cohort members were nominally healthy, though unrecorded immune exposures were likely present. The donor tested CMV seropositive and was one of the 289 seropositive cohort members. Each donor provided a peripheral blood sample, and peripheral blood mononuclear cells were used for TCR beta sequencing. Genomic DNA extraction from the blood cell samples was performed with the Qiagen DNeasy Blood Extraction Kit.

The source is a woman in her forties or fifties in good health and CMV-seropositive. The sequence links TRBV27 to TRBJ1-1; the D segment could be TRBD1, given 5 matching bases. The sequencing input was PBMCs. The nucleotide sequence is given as TGTGCCAGCAGTGAACTGGGGGGAGGGACTGAAGCTTTCTTT. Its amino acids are CASSELGGGTEAFF.